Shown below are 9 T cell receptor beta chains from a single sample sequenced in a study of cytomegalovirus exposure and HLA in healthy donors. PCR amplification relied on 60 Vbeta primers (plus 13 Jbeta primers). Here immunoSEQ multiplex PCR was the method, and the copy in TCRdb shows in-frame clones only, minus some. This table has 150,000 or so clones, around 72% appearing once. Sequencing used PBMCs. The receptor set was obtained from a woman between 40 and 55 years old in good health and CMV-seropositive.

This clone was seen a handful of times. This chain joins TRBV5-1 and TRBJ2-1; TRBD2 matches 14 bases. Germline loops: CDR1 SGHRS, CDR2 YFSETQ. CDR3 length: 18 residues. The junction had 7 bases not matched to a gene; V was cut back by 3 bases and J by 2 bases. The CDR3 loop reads CASSSGTSGGVTYNEQFF. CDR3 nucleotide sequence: TGCGCCAGCAGCTCGGGGACTAGCGGGGGAGTAACCTACAATGAGCAGTTCTTC.

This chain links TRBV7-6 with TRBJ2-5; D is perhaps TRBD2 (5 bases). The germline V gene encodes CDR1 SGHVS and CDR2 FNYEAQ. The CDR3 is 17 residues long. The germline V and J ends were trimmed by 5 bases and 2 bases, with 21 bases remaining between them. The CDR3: CASSPSLPHSGQETQYF. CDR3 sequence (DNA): TGTGCCAGCAGCCCCAGCCTACCCCACTCGGGGCAAGAGACCCAGTACTTC.

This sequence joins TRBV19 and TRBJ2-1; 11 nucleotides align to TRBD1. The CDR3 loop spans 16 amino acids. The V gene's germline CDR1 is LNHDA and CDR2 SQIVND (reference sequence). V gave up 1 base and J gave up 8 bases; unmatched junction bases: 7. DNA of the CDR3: TGTGCCAGTAGTATAGGGGGACAGGGGGTTAAGGATGAGCAGTTCTTC. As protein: CASSIGGQGVKDEQFF.

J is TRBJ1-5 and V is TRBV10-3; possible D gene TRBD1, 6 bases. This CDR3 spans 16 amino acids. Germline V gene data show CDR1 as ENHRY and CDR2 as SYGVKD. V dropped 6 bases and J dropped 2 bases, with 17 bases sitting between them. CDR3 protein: CAIRKGGGDGNQPQHF. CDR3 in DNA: TGTGCCATCAGGAAGGGGGGGGGTGATGGCAATCAGCCCCAGCATTTT.

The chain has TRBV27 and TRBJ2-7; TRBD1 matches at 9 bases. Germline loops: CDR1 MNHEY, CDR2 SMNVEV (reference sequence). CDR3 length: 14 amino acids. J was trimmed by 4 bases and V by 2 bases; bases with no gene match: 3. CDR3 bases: TGTGCCAGCAGTTTAGCCGGGACAGGGTACGAGCAGTACTTC. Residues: CASSLAGTGYEQYF.

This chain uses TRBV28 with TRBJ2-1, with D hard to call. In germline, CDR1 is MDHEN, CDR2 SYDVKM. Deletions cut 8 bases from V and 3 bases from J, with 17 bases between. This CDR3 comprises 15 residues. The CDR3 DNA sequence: TGTGCCAGCGAAGAGTCACGTTCCCTCTACAATGAGCAGTTCTTC. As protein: CASEESRSLYNEQFF.

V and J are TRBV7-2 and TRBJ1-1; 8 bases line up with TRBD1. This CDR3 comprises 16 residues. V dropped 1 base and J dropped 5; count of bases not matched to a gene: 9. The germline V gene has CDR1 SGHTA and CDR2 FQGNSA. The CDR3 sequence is CASSLGQTGGRTEAFF. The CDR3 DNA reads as TGTGCCAGCAGCTTAGGCCAAACAGGGGGTCGAACTGAAGCTTTCTTT.

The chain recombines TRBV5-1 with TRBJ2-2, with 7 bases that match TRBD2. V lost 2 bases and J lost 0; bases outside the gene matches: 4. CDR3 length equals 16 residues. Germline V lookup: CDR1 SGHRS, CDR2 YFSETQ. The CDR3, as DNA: TGCGCCAGCAGCTTTAATGGACTAGCGAACACCGGGGAGCTGTTTTTT. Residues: CASSFNGLANTGELFF. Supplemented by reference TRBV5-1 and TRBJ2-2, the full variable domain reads KAGVTQTPRYLIKTRGQQVTLSCSPISGHRSVSWYQQTPGQGLQFLFEYFSETQRNKGNFPGRFSGRQFSNSRSEMNVSTLELGDSALYLCASSFNGLANTGELFFGEGSRLTVL.

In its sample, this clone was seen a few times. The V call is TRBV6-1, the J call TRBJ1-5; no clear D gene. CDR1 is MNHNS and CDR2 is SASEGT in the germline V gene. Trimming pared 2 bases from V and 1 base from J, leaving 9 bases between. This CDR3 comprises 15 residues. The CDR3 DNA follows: TGTGCCAGCAGTGAAACCAGGAGGAGCAATCAGCCCCAGCATTTT. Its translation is CASSETRRSNQPQHF.